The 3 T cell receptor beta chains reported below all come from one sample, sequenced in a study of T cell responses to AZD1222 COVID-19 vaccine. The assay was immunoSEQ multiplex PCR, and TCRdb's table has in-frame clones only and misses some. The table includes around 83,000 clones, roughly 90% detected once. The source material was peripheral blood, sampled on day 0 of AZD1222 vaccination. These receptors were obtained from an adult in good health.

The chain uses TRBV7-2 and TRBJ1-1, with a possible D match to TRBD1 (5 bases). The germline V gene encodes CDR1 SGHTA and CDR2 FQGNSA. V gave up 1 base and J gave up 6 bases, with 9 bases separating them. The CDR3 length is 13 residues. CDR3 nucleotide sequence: TGTGCCAGCAGCTTAGGGGGGGTCGCTGAAGCTTTCTTT. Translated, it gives CASSLGGVAEAFF.

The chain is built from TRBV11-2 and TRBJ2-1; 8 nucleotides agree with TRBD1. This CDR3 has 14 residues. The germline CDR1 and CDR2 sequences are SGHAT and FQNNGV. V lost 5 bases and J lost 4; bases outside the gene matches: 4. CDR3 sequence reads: CASSPGGRYNEQFF. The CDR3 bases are TGTGCCAGCAGCCCAGGGGGCAGGTACAATGAGCAGTTCTTC. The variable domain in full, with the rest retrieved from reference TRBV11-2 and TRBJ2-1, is EAGVAQSPRYKIIEKRQSVAFWCNPISGHATLYWYQQILGQGPKLLIQFQNNGVVDDSQLPKDRFSAERLKGVDSTLKIQPAKLEDSAVYLCASSPGGRYNEQFFGPGTRLTVL.

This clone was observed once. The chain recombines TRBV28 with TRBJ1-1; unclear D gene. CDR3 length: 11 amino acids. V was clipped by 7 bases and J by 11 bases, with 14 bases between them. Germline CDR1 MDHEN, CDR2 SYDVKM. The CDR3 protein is CASILSREAFF. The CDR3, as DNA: TGTGCCAGCATTTTGAGTCGGGAGGCTTTCTTT.